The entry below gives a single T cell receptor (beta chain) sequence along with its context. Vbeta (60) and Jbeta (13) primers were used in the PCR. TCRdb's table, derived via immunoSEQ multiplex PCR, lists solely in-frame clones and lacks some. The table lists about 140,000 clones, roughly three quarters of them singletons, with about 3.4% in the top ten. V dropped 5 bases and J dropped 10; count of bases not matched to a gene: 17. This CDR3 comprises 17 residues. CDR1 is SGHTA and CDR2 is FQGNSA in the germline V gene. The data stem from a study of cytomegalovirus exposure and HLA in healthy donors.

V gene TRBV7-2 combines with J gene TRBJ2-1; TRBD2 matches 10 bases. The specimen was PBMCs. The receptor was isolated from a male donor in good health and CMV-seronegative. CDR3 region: CASSPHYISGGAREQFF. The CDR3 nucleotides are TGTGCCAGCAGCCCACACTATATCAGCGGGGGGGCCCGGGAGCAGTTCTTC. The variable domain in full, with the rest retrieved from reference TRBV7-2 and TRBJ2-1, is GAGVSQSPSNKVTEKGKDVELRCDPISGHTALYWYRQSLGQGLEFLIYFQGNSAPDKSGLPSDRFSAERTGGSVSTLTIQRTQQEDSAVYLCASSPHYISGGAREQFFGPGTRLTVL.